These 9 T cell receptor beta chains originate from one sample sequenced in a study of cytomegalovirus exposure and HLA in healthy donors. Profiled with immunoSEQ multiplex PCR; TCRdb holds only in-frame clones, not every one. The sample records 110,000 to 150,000 clones, about nine tenths being singletons. Sequencing was done on a sample of PBMCs. The receptor source for this set is a young man in good health and CMV-seronegative.

The chain joins TRBV27 to TRBJ2-1; TRBD1 aligns across 7 bases. The germline V gene has CDR1 MNHEY and CDR2 SMNVEV (reference sequence). V lost 2 bases, J lost 2 bases, and 6 bases stayed unmatched. The CDR3 has 16 amino acids. CDR3 DNA: TGTGCCAGCAGTTTAACGACAGGGCCTGCCTACAATGAGCAGTTCTTC. Protein sequence: CASSLTTGPAYNEQFF.

This chain connects TRBV11-2 to TRBJ1-2, with a tentative D call TRBD1 (6 bases). Trimming cost V 5 bases and J 4 bases, with 20 bases left between them. The CDR3 extends over 16 amino acids. The V gene's germline CDR1 is SGHAT and CDR2 FQNNGV. CDR3 loop: CASSPFQYGQFYGYTF. The CDR3 DNA follows: TGTGCCAGCAGCCCCTTCCAGTACGGACAGTTCTATGGCTACACCTTC. Supplemented by reference TRBV11-2 and TRBJ1-2, the full variable domain reads EAGVAQSPRYKIIEKRQSVAFWCNPISGHATLYWYQQILGQGPKLLIQFQNNGVVDDSQLPKDRFSAERLKGVDSTLKIQPAKLEDSAVYLCASSPFQYGQFYGYTFGSGTRLTVV.

The chain carries TRBV4-2 and TRBJ2-3, with 7 positions matching TRBD1. Losses at the gene ends were 3 bases for V and 0 bases for J; bases not matched to a gene: 6. Germline V gene sequence: CDR1 LGHNA, CDR2 YNFKEQ. The CDR3 has 16 residues. The CDR3 DNA sequence: TGTGCCAGCAGCCAGTCTGGGACAGCTAGCACAGATACGCAGTATTTT. Protein: CASSQSGTASTDTQYF.

This clone was observed a single time. The chain combines TRBV11-2 with TRBJ2-5; D is perhaps TRBD1 (6 bases). The germline V gene has CDR1 SGHAT and CDR2 FQNNGV. V dropped 5 bases and J dropped 4 bases, with 17 bases sitting between them. The CDR3 totals 15 residues. CDR3 protein: CASSPGAGAGETQYF. The CDR3 coding sequence is TGTGCCAGCAGCCCAGGGGCAGGGGCTGGAGAGACCCAGTACTTC.

The chain recombines TRBV11-2 with TRBJ2-1; 9 nucleotides line up with TRBD2. This CDR3 contains 17 residues. J was trimmed by 2 bases and V by 0 bases; bases with no gene match: 5. CDR1 SGHAT and CDR2 FQNNGV come from the germline V gene. The CDR3 loop is CASSLDFSGGPYNEQFF. CDR3 bases: TGTGCCAGCAGCTTAGATTTCAGCGGGGGGCCCTACAATGAGCAGTTCTTC.

The chain links TRBV6-6 to TRBJ1-2; TRBD1 might be the D (5 bases). The CDR3 sequence is 15 residues long. Per the germline V gene, CDR1 is MNHNY and CDR2 is SVGAGI (reference sequence). The germline V and J ends were trimmed by 0 bases and 8 bases, with 16 bases remaining between them. CDR3 residues: CASSYSSGGPRGYTF. The CDR3 bases are TGTGCCAGCAGTTACTCGAGCGGGGGACCTCGGGGCTACACCTTC.

This chain joins TRBV5-6 and TRBJ1-4; 7 bases agree with TRBD1. Trimming cost V 4 bases and J 5 bases; bases outside gene matches: 14. Looked up from germline, CDR1 is SGHDT and CDR2 is YYEEEE. There are 17 residues in the CDR3. This CDR3 is CASSPPTGALRNEKLFF. CDR3 DNA sequence: TGTGCCAGCAGCCCTCCAACAGGGGCCCTCCGAAATGAAAAACTGTTTTTT. Full variable domain (rest looked up from reference TRBV5-6 and TRBJ1-4): DAGVTQSPTHLIKTRGQQVTLRCSPKSGHDTVSWYQQALGQGPQFIFQYYEEEERQRGNFPDRFSGHQFPNYSSELNVNALLLGDSALYLCASSPPTGALRNEKLFFGSGTQLSVL.

V usage is TRBV5-1 and J usage is TRBJ1-2; D perhaps matches TRBD1 (6 bases). The V and J ends lost 1 base and 3 bases respectively, with 13 bases between them. Germline CDR1 SGHRS, CDR2 YFSETQ. CDR3 length: 15 residues. DNA for the CDR3: TGCGCCAGCAGCTTGATACCAAGGACAGACTATGGCTACACCTTC. Amino acid sequence: CASSLIPRTDYGYTF. Variable domain in full (rest from reference TRBV5-1 and TRBJ1-2): KAGVTQTPRYLIKTRGQQVTLSCSPISGHRSVSWYQQTPGQGLQFLFEYFSETQRNKGNFPGRFSGRQFSNSRSEMNVSTLELGDSALYLCASSLIPRTDYGYTFGSGTRLTVV.

CDR3 coding DNA: TGTGCCAGCAGCTTGGGGGGAGGTCCCTATAATTCACCCCTCCACTTT. Translation gives CASSLGGGPYNSPLHF. The V call is TRBV5-4, the J call TRBJ1-6; no clear D. Trimming took 0 bases from V and 2 from J, leaving 9 bases between them. Germline V gives CDR1 SGHNT, CDR2 YYREEE (reference sequence). The CDR3 runs 16 residues. The full variable domain, its missing parts supplied by reference TRBV5-4 and TRBJ1-6, is ETGVTQSPTHLIKTRGQQVTLRCSSQSGHNTVSWYQQALGQGPQFIFQYYREEENGRGNFPPRFSGLQFPNYSSELNVNALELDDSALYLCASSLGGGPYNSPLHFGNGTRLTVT.